The 20 T cell receptor beta chains below come from one sample, sequenced in a study of cytomegalovirus exposure and HLA in healthy donors. Sequencing used immunoSEQ multiplex PCR; TCRdb keeps in-frame clones, though not all of them. The table has about 110,000 clones, approximately 94% seen once. Sequencing used PBMCs. Receptors were obtained from a young woman in good health and CMV-seronegative.

The chain uses TRBV4-3 and TRBJ2-3, with D maybe TRBD2 (6 bases). Germline CDR1 and CDR2: LGHNA and YSLEER. CDR3 length: 17 amino acids. V lost 2 bases, J lost 5 bases, and 20 bases lay in between. The CDR3 DNA sequence: TGCGCCAGCAGCCAACATACCGGGACTTACTCTGAAGATACGCAGTATTTT. Protein product: CASSQHTGTYSEDTQYF.

This clone was seen only once. This chain links TRBV6-6 with TRBJ2-2, with D unclear. This CDR3 region has 13 residues. Germline V gene lookup returns CDR1 MNHNY and CDR2 SVGAGI (reference sequence). Trimming left V 4 bases short and J 6 bases short, with 9 bases between. The CDR3 region is CASSLLEAGELFF. In nucleotides, the CDR3 is TGTGCCAGCAGTTTATTAGAGGCCGGGGAGCTGTTTTTT.

Only a few counts were recorded for this clone. The J gene is TRBJ2-7, the V gene TRBV28, with 9 positions matching TRBD1. Germline CDR1 MDHEN, CDR2 SYDVKM. This CDR3 contains 14 residues. With V trimmed by 5 bases and J by 5 bases, 7 bases remained unmatched. CDR3 amino acids: CASSLGRTGDEQYF. DNA of the CDR3: TGTGCCAGCAGTCTCGGTAGGACAGGGGACGAGCAGTACTTC.

The V call is TRBV5-1, the J call TRBJ2-3; D perhaps matches TRBD2 (7 bases). Germline CDR1 reads SGHRS; CDR2 reads YFSETQ. Trimming pared 1 base from V and 4 bases from J, leaving 13 bases between. This CDR3 spans 15 amino acids. The CDR3 region has the DNA TGCGCCAGCAGCTTGAGGGGGGGGGCCTCAGATACGCAGTATTTT. It encodes CASSLRGGASDTQYF.

The V call is TRBV18, the J call TRBJ1-1; D perhaps matches TRBD1 (5 bases). Germline assignment: CDR1 KGHSH and CDR2 LQKENI. The CDR3 covers 14 residues. V lost 4 bases, J lost 3 bases, and 12 bases lay in between. The DNA of the CDR3 is TGTGCCAGCTCACGGGACGGGGGAGACACTGAAGCTTTCTTT. Translated, it gives CASSRDGGDTEAFF.

The rearrangement joins TRBV4-2 to TRBJ2-3; maybe TRBD2 (7 bases). From germline, CDR1 is LGHNA and CDR2 YNFKEQ. V was cut by 4 bases and J by 3 bases, with 17 bases left in between. The CDR3 totals 16 residues. CDR3 sequence (DNA): TGTGCCAGCAGCCCGCAAAGGGGGGGCGGGACAGATACGCAGTATTTT. Its translation: CASSPQRGGGTDTQYF.

V and J are TRBV13 and TRBJ2-1; 9 bases are shared with TRBD2. The CDR3 consists of 17 residues. V lost 5 bases to trimming and J lost 9 bases; unmatched junction nucleotides: 17. The germline gives CDR1 PRHDT, CDR2 FYEKMQ (reference sequence). CDR3 bases: TGTGCCAGCAGCCAGGGACTAGCCTACCTCGCGGCGTCTGAGCAGTTCTTC. Its protein is CASSQGLAYLAASEQFF.

This rearrangement joins TRBV6-1 to TRBJ2-7; 8 nucleotides line up with TRBD1. V gave up 4 bases and J gave up 3 bases; unmatched junction bases: 14. The CDR3 has 17 residues. Germline-derived CDR1 and CDR2 are MNHNS and SASEGT. The CDR3 DNA reads TGTGCCAGCAGTGCCAGACAGGGGACGGGAAAAGTCTACGAGCAGTACTTC. This sequence encodes CASSARQGTGKVYEQYF.

The chain recombines TRBV7-2 with TRBJ2-5, with TRBD1 identical over 7 bases. V lost 5 bases and J lost 5; bases outside the gene matches: 8. The CDR3 has 14 residues. Germline CDR1 is SGHTA and CDR2 is FQGNSA. This CDR3 is CASSPQGTAETQYF. The CDR3 DNA follows: TGTGCCAGCAGCCCACAGGGGACGGCGGAGACCCAGTACTTC.

This rearrangement joins TRBV18 to TRBJ2-3; 11 positions agree with TRBD1. The CDR3 totals 17 residues. Germline trimming cut 6 bases from V and 3 bases from J; bases unmatched to any gene: 11. Germline lookup yields CDR1 KGHSH and CDR2 LQKENI. The CDR3 region is CASSATPDRGPTDTQYF. DNA of the CDR3: TGTGCCAGCTCCGCTACTCCGGACAGGGGGCCGACAGATACGCAGTATTTT.

V is TRBV30 and J is TRBJ2-7; 9 bases fit TRBD1. This CDR3 region has 14 residues. The ends lost 0 bases at V and 4 bases at J; junction bases unmatched: 4. Per the germline V gene, CDR1 is GTSNPN and CDR2 is SVGIG (reference sequence). This chain's CDR3 is CAWSVQQGAYEQYF. The CDR3 coding sequence is TGTGCCTGGAGTGTACAACAGGGGGCTTACGAGCAGTACTTC.

This chain joins TRBV7-9 and TRBJ1-2; D possibly corresponds to TRBD1 (5 bases). This CDR3 contains 16 residues. CDR1 is SEHNR and CDR2 is FQNEAQ in the germline V gene (reference sequence). Between the trimmed V and J ends, which lost 5 bases and 0 bases, there was a span of 16 bases. CDR3 loop: CASSLSAGGANYGYTF. The CDR3 DNA is TGTGCCAGCAGCCTATCCGCGGGGGGAGCTAACTATGGCTACACCTTC.

The chain is built from TRBV7-2 and TRBJ1-4, with unresolved D. Germline V CDR1 and CDR2: SGHTA, FQGNSA. V lost 1 base and J 2 bases, leaving 5 bases between the germline ends. The CDR3 covers 14 residues. For the CDR3, the DNA is TGTGCCAGCAGCTTAGGGCGGACTAATGAAAAACTGTTTTTT. Protein sequence: CASSLGRTNEKLFF.

The chain carries TRBV19 and TRBJ2-3; 9 nucleotides match TRBD1. Trimming removed 3 bases from V and 4 bases from J; junction bases left unmatched: 17. This CDR3 has 19 residues. The germline V gene encodes CDR1 LNHDA and CDR2 SQIVND (reference sequence). The CDR3 nucleotides are TGTGCCAGTAGTATGGGATTCTGGGGGACAGGGAGGTCGGCAGATACGCAGTATTTT. Its protein is CASSMGFWGTGRSADTQYF.

This chain joins TRBV7-9 and TRBJ1-2, with 7 bases that match TRBD1. Germline trimming cut 5 bases from V and 7 bases from J; bases unmatched to any gene: 13. In germline, CDR1 is SEHNR, CDR2 FQNEAQ (reference sequence). The CDR3 extends over 15 amino acids. The CDR3 DNA follows: TGTGCCAGCAGCCAGACAGGGTTGAGATTGGCTGGCTACACCTTC. Protein: CASSQTGLRLAGYTF.

The chain uses TRBV28 and TRBJ1-2; 8 bases match TRBD1. The CDR3 loop spans 14 amino acids. V trimming: 7 bases; J trimming: 4 bases; junction bases outside the gene matches: 8. Germline V CDR1 and CDR2: MDHEN, SYDVKM. CDR3 coding DNA: TGTGCCAGCACTTCGGCAGGGGGCATCTATGGCTACACCTTC. This translates into CASTSAGGIYGYTF.

V is TRBV6-5 and J is TRBJ1-5; D ambiguous. Germline V CDR1 and CDR2: MNHEY, SVGAGI. Trimming pared 0 bases from V and 0 bases from J, leaving 3 bases between. The CDR3 has 14 amino acids. The CDR3, as DNA: TGTGCCAGCAGTTACTCGAGTAGCAATCAGCCCCAGCATTTT. Translating it yields CASSYSSSNQPQHF.

The chain is built from TRBV14 and TRBJ2-3, with 8 positions matching TRBD1. With V trimmed by 4 bases and J by 2 bases, 8 bases remained unmatched. Germline CDR1 is SGHDN and CDR2 is FVKESK. The CDR3 extends over 16 amino acids. The CDR3 DNA sequence: TGTGCCAGCAGCCTCAGGGGGCCTGATCTCACAGATACGCAGTATTTT. Its translation: CASSLRGPDLTDTQYF.

The V gene is TRBV4-3, the J gene TRBJ2-6, with D perhaps TRBD2 (6 bases). Trimming cost V 3 bases and J 0 bases, with 12 bases left between them. The CDR3 extends over 17 amino acids. Germline CDR1 LGHNA, CDR2 YSLEER. CDR3 residues: CASSHPVGGSGANVLTF. Written as DNA, the CDR3 is TGCGCCAGCAGCCATCCCGTCGGGGGCTCTGGGGCCAACGTCCTGACTTTC.

V is TRBV6-1 and J is TRBJ1-2; the D is unclear. The germline CDR1 and CDR2 sequences are MNHNS and SASEGT. Trimming shortened V by 5 bases and J by 8 bases, and 15 bases separated the two germline ends. The CDR3 runs to 13 residues. CDR3 nucleotide sequence: TGTGCCAGCAGTAAGGACGGACTCGCCGGCTACACCTTC. Translating gives CASSKDGLAGYTF.